These 4 T cell receptor beta chains came from one sample sequenced in a study of blood T cells in healthy people across ages. A second PCR, run for about 6 to 11 cycles, used a sample-barcoded 5' primer plus a J-beta primer mix. TCRdb reanalysed the 5' RACE reads using MiXCR and keeps one entry per CDR3 protein. Of 540,000 or so distinct CDR3 sequences listed, 27% are singletons. The sample taken for sequencing was blood. These receptors came from a woman in her 70s in good health.

In this sample, this clonotype turned up once. V gene TRBV12-3 or TRBV12-4 combines with J gene TRBJ2-5, with 7 bases identical to TRBD2. V was clipped by 6 bases and J by 5 bases; unmatched bases: 12. There are 15 residues in the CDR3. CDR3 in DNA: TGTGCCAGCAGGCGACGGGCGGGAGTTATGGAGACCCAGTACTTC. Residues: CASRRRAGVMETQYF.

The rearrangement uses TRBV18 and TRBJ1-6; TRBD1 is a possible D gene (5 bases). CDR3 length equals 16 residues. In germline, CDR1 is KGHSH, CDR2 LQKENI. With 4 bases removed from V and 10 bases from J, the gap between germline ends came to 20 bases. The CDR3 loop is CASSLGRVDFASPLHF. The CDR3 DNA is TGTGCCAGCTCACTCGGCAGGGTTGATTTCGCATCACCCCTCCACTTT.

This clonotype was picked up a small number of times. V and J are TRBV24-1 and TRBJ2-5; the D is unclear. V was trimmed by 1 base and J by 4 bases, leaving 9 bases between them. The CDR3 runs 14 residues. The germline V gene encodes CDR1 KGHDR and CDR2 SFDVKD. CDR3 sequence reads: CATSDFTTGETQYF. For the CDR3, the DNA is TGTGCCACCAGTGATTTTACTACTGGAGAGACCCAGTACTTC.

The V gene is TRBV7-9, the J gene TRBJ1-3; no clear D gene. Germline values: CDR1 SEHNR, CDR2 FQNEAQ (reference sequence). V was clipped by 11 bases and J by 0 bases, with 11 bases between them. CDR3 length: 13 amino acids. In DNA, the CDR3 is TGTGCCGCAGCCCAGAGCTCTGGAAACACCATATATTTT. This sequence encodes CAAAQSSGNTIYF.